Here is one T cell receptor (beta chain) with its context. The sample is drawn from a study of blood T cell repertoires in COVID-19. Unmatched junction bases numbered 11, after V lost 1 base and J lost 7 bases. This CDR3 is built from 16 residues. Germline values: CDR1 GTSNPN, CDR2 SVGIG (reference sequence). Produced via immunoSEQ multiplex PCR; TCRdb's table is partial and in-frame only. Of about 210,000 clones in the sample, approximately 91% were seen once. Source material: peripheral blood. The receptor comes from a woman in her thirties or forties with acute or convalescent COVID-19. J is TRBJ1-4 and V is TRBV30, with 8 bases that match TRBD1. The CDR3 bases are TGTGCCTGGAGTGGATCCGGGGGCAGGGGGCCTGAAAAACTGTTTTTT. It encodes CAWSGSGGRGPEKLFF. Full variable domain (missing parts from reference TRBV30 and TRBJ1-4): SQTIHQWPATLVQPVGSPLSLECTVEGTSNPNLYWYRQAAGRGLQLLFYSVGIGQISSEVPQNLSASRPQDRQFILSSKKLLLSDSGFYLCAWSGSGGRGPEKLFFGSGTQLSVL.